This note documents a single TCR beta chain sequence. One end of the junction fails to match germline, which may point to a read error. These data are taken from a study of tumor-infiltrating lymphocytes in primary liver carcinoma. Study in general: Tumor lesions were T1-T3 N0M0 and spanned roughly 4 to 10 cm.

This CDR3 has 13 amino acids. Germline loops: CDR1 MNHEY, CDR2 SVGAGI. The researchers produced TCR beta cDNA from around 500 ng total RNA with a constant-region primer. ARM-PCR, slightly modified, supplied the TCR beta libraries through three nested multiplex PCR rounds. The first two PCR rounds used TRBV1-TRBV30 primers with a Cbeta primer, roughly 10 cycles each. TCRdb called the multiplex PCR reads again in MiXCR, with one record for every CDR3 protein. The profile shows about 78,000 distinct CDR3 sequences, over 60% of them singletons. Co-extraction yielded RNA and DNA from roughly 20-30 mg of unsorted bulk tissue. Chronic HBV infection was present, with no prior treatment.

This receptor was obtained from a man in his forties with primary liver carcinoma and hepatitis B virus infection. Sequenced material: liver tumor tissue from sampling region 4. Subset specified: tumor region T4, right-lateral pole. The chain couples TRBV6-5 to TRBJ2-5; tentative D call: TRBD1 (6 bases). CDR3 DNA sequence: TGTGCCGGCAGATCAGGGGTGATGTGGACCCAGTACTTT. It translates to CAGRSGVMWTQYF.